Sequencing of this TCR beta chain was carried out in a study of T cells in Graves' hyperthyroidism and ophthalmopathy. Study-level points and caveats: Among clonotypes expanded in thyroid above 0.001, most were also found in blood.

This clonotype was counted at least ten times. The antigen remains unidentified. Researchers amplified the TCR beta CDR3 regions from RNA transcripts. The primer set for the first-round RT-PCR of the TCR CDR3 was HTBI. TCRdb re-analysed the multiplex PCR reads in MiXCR, keeping a single row per CDR3 protein. Of around 300,000 distinct CDR3 sequences detected, about 14% appear once; the ten largest clones hold 7% to 8.5%. The specimen was blood. This sequence originates from a woman in her twenties or thirties with Graves' hyperthyroidism that later progressed to Graves' ophthalmopathy.

The CDR3 DNA reads as TGCGCCAGCAGCTTGGCTGACCGACTAGCGGGACAAGAGACCCAGTACTTC. Its protein product is CASSLADRLAGQETQYF. The genes are TRBV5-1 and TRBJ2-5, with 11 bases fitting TRBD2. CDR1 is SGHRS, CDR2 YFSETQ, per germline. The CDR3 runs 17 residues. V dropped 0 bases and J dropped 2; count of bases not matched to a gene: 6.